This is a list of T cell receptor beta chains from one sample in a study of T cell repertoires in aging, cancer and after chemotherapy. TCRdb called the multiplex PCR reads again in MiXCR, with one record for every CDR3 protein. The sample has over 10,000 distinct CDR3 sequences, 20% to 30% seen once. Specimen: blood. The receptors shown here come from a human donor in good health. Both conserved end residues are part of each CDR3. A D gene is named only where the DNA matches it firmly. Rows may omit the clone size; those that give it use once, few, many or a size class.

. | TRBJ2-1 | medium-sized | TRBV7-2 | CASSRRVRWQFF | TGTGCCAGCAGCCGTCGCGTCCGTTGGCAGTTCTTC
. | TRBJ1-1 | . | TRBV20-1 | CSALPGAEAFF | TGCAGTGCCCTCCCGGGGGCTGAAGCTTTCTTT
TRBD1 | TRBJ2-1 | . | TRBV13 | CASSLVGQRYNEQFF | TGTGCCAGCAGCTTAGTGGGACAGAGATACAATGAGCAGTTCTTC
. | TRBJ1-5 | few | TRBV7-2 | CASSTGQNQPQHF | TGTGCCAGCAGCACTGGACAAAATCAGCCCCAGCATTTT
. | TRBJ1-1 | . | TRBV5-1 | CASSPGQGLNTEAFF | TGCGCCAGCAGCCCTGGGCAGGGCCTGAACACTGAAGCTTTCTTT
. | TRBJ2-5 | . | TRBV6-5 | CASSPQPQETQYF | TGTGCCAGCAGCCCACAGCCCCAAGAGACCCAGTACTTC
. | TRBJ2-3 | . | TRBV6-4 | CASSDGGGAGTDTQYF | TGTGCCAGCAGTGACGGAGGGGGGGCCGGCACAGATACGCAGTATTTT
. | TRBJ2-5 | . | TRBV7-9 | CASSSGRLQETQYF | TGTGCCAGCAGCTCGGGACGACTCCAAGAGACCCAGTACTTC
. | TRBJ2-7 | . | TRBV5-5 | CASSLAVRGREQYF | TGTGCCAGCAGCTTGGCCGTCAGGGGTCGCGAGCAGTACTTC
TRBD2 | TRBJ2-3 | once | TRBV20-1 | CSARIPSGGREVDTQYF | TGCAGTGCTAGGATCCCTAGCGGGGGGCGGGAGGTAGATACGCAGTATTTT
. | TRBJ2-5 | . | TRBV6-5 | CASSSAYQYQETQYF | TGTGCCAGCAGTTCCGCATACCAGTACCAAGAGACCCAGTACTTC
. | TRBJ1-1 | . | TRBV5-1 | CASSLAGGIDRNTEAFF | TGCGCCAGCAGCTTGGCCGGGGGGATCGATAGGAACACTGAAGCTTTCTTT
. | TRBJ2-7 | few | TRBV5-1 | CASSLVRSSYEQYF | TGCGCCAGCAGCTTGGTTAGGAGCTCCTACGAGCAGTACTTC
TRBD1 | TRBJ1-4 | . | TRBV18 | CASSSSSGQGSEKLFF | TGTGCCAGCTCATCATCAAGTGGACAGGGGAGTGAAAAACTGTTTTTT
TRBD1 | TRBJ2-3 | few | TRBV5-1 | CASSTTGGGADTQYF | TGCGCCAGCAGCACGACAGGGGGCGGCGCAGATACGCAGTATTTT
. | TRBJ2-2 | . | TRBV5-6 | CASSLAGATGELFF | TGTGCCAGCAGCTTGGCCGGGGCGACCGGGGAGCTGTTTTTT
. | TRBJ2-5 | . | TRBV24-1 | CATANLETQYF | TGTGCCACCGCAAACCTAGAGACCCAGTACTTC
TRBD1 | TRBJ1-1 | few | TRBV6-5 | CASSFRGTGGTEAFF | TGTGCCAGCAGTTTCCGGGGGACAGGGGGCACTGAAGCTTTCTTT
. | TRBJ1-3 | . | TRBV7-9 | CASSREAPKTGNTIYF | TGTGCCAGCAGCCGCGAGGCCCCCAAGACTGGAAACACCATATATTTT
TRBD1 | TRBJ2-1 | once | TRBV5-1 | CASSQGANEQFF | TGTGCCAGCAGCCAGGGGGCGAATGAGCAGTTCTTC
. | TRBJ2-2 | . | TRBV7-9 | CASRLQEGTWELFF | TGTGCCAGCAGACTACAAGAGGGGACCTGGGAGCTGTTTTTT
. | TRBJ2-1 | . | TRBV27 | CASSPRETNADEQFF | TGTGCCAGCAGTCCAAGGGAAACCAACGCGGATGAGCAGTTCTTC
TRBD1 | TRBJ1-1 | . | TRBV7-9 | CASSMVPGGVWRTEAFF | TGTGCCAGCAGCATGGTGCCAGGGGGCGTTTGGAGGACTGAAGCTTTCTTT
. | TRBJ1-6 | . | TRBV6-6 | CASSSVGSSYNSPLHF | TGTGCCAGCAGTTCAGTAGGAAGCTCCTATAATTCACCCCTCCACTTT
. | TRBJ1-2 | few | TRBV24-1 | CATSDFGGYTF | TGTGCCACCAGTGATTTTGGTGGCTACACCTTC
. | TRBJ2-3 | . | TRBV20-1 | CSARDFSRGRGTDTQYF | TGCAGTGCTAGAGATTTCTCCCGGGGCAGGGGCACAGATACGCAGTATTTT
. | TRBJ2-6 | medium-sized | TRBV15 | CATSRDRRGGANVLTF | TGTGCCACCAGCAGAGATAGACGGGGTGGGGCCAACGTCCTGACTTTC
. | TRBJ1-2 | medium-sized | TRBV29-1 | CSAPRERSGYTF | TGCAGCGCGCCCCGGGAACGGAGTGGCTACACCTTC
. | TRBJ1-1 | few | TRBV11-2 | CASSPGGATNTEAFF | TGTGCCAGCAGCCCGGGGGGGGCGACGAACACTGAAGCTTTCTTT
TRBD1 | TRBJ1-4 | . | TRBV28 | CASSLGIQGASTNEKLFF | TGTGCCAGCAGTTTAGGGATACAGGGGGCCTCAACTAATGAAAAACTGTTTTTT
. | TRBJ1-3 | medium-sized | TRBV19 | CASSPRDPRNTIYF | TGTGCCAGTAGTCCGCGGGACCCCCGGAACACCATATATTTT
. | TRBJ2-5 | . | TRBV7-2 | CASSFPAARTQYF | TGTGCCAGCAGCTTTCCAGCTGCCCGGACCCAGTACTTC
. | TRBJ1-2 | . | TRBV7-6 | CASSLEVGASSNYGYTF | TGTGCCAGCAGCTTGGAAGTTGGCGCCAGTTCTAACTATGGCTACACCTTC
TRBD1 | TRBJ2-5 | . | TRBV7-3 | CASSLTLQGAQYF | TGTGCCAGCAGCTTAACCCTCCAGGGGGCCCAGTACTTC
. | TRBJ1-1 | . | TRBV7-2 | CASSLVSHPFTFF | TGTGCCAGCAGCTTAGTATCGCACCCTTTCACTTTCTTT
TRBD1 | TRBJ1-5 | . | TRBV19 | CASSMDRVGNQPQHF | TGTGCCAGTAGTATGGACAGGGTAGGGAATCAGCCCCAGCATTTT
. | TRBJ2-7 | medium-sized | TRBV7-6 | CASSPLGDSYEQYF | TGTGCCAGCAGCCCCCTGGGGGACTCCTACGAGCAGTACTTC
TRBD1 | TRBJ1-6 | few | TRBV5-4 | CASSADRDGFSSPLHF | TGTGCCAGCAGCGCGGACAGGGACGGGTTTAGTTCACCCCTCCACTTT
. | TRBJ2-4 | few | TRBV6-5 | CASSYTWAIAKNIQYF | TGTGCCAGCAGTTATACCTGGGCGATAGCCAAAAACATTCAGTACTTC
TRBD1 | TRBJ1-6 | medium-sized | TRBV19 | CATAGQGENSPLHF | TGTGCCACCGCCGGACAGGGTGAAAATTCACCCCTCCACTTT
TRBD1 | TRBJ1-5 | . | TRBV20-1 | CSARVQGYNQPQHF | TGCAGTGCTAGAGTACAGGGGTACAATCAGCCCCAGCATTTT
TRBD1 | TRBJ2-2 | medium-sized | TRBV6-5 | CASSPWAGGTANTGELFF | TGTGCCAGCAGCCCCTGGGCAGGGGGAACTGCGAACACCGGGGAGCTGTTTTTT
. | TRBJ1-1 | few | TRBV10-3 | CAISEPGTEAFF | TGTGCCATCAGTGAGCCGGGCACTGAAGCTTTCTTT
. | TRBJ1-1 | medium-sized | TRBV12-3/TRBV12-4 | CASTLRWDVEAFF | TGTGCCAGCACCCTAAGGTGGGACGTCGAAGCTTTCTTT
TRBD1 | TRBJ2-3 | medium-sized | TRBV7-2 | CASRIDRGRVDTQYF | TGTGCCAGCAGAATTGACAGGGGGCGAGTAGATACGCAGTATTTT
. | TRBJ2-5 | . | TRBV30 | CAWRRETQYF | TGTGCCTGGAGACGAGAGACCCAGTACTTC